A selection of T cell receptor beta chains follows, all from one sample in a study of cytomegalovirus exposure and HLA in healthy donors. The protocol was immunoSEQ multiplex PCR, while the TCRdb copy is restricted to in-frame clones and leaves out a portion. The table records 150,000 to 200,000 clones, roughly nine tenths of them present only once. Sequences were obtained from PBMCs. These receptors all stem from a boy aged 2 to 10 in good health and CMV-seronegative. CDR3s leave out the opening cysteine and the closing phenylalanine or tryptophan.

CDR3: ASSLSSPGLAGSSYEQY; V: TRBV28
CDR3: ASSLTGVGEKLF; V: TRBV27
CDR3: ASSLVREGLSKNIQY; V: TRBV7-9
CDR3: ASSYGRQETQY; V: TRBV5-6
CDR3: ASSIAAGTGENTEAF; V: TRBV19
CDR3: ASSLGTAAYEQY; V: TRBV28
CDR3: ASSHAGGPYNGQF; V: TRBV4-2
CDR3: SVAALRGTEAF; V: TRBV29-1
CDR3: ASSRLAGGETQY; V: TRBV28
CDR3: ASSLLAGAETQY; V: TRBV28
CDR3: ASRQTGRTGTRVTDTQY; V: TRBV5-1
CDR3: ASSFRVGGATYEQY; V: TRBV11-2
CDR3: ATSRDYGGAYNEQF; V: TRBV15
CDR3: ASRQGALGYT; V: TRBV6-5
CDR3: ASSGRGGQGRGEQY; V: TRBV2
CDR3: ASSGNTEAF; V: TRBV28
CDR3: ASSPSYEQY; V: TRBV7-9
CDR3: ASRLTGSADTQY; V: TRBV28
CDR3: ASSFHRDAWGSPLH; V: TRBV7-9
CDR3: ASSRVDTEAF; V: TRBV18
CDR3: ASSARATRVGYNEQF; V: TRBV9
CDR3: ASSEPRGLAATYEQY; V: TRBV2
CDR3: ASSEAESSYNEQF; V: TRBV6-1